One and the same sample provided the 27 T cell receptor beta chains below, sequenced in a study of tissue T cells after allogeneic stem cell transplantation. This table comes from immunoSEQ multiplex PCR, and its TCRdb copy is limited to in-frame clones, with some not included. The table includes some 4,900 clones, roughly two thirds detected once. The sequencing here drew on tissue from the colon, taken at autopsy. These receptors all stem from an older female donor with lung cancer.

The chain uses TRBV6-5 and TRBJ2-7; a weak D match, TRBD2 (5 bases). In germline, CDR1 is MNHEY, CDR2 SVGAGI. The germline V and J ends were trimmed by 4 bases and 4 bases, with 17 bases remaining between them. This CDR3 is built from 15 residues. The CDR3 coding sequence is TGTGCCAGCAGTTTTGTTCGGACTGGATCTTACGAGCAGTACTTC. This gives the protein CASSFVRTGSYEQYF.

This clone was counted a few times. V and J are TRBV29-1 and TRBJ1-2; TRBD1 matches 8 bases. Germline trimming cut 4 bases from V and 7 bases from J; bases unmatched to any gene: 8. The CDR3 is 13 residues long. Germline V gene data show CDR1 as SQVTM and CDR2 as ANQGSEA. Here the CDR3 DNA reads TGCAGCGTTGGTTACAGGGGGTCGAGTGGCTACACCTTC. Translated: CSVGYRGSSGYTF.

This chain connects TRBV6-5 to TRBJ1-1; the match to TRBD1 covers 9 bases. Germline V gene data show CDR1 as MNHEY and CDR2 as SVGAGI. J was trimmed by 4 bases and V by 8 bases; bases with no gene match: 8. The CDR3 covers 14 residues. This CDR3 reads CASSTGQGRTEAFF. The CDR3 nucleotides are TGTGCCAGCTCGACGGGACAGGGACGCACTGAAGCTTTCTTT.

The CDR3 loop is CASTRKGLGQGDTEAFF. The CDR3 DNA reads TGTGCCAGCACCCGAAAGGGGCTAGGGCAGGGTGACACTGAAGCTTTCTTT. The rearrangement joins TRBV4-2 to TRBJ1-1, with D maybe TRBD1 (5 bases). The V end lost 7 bases, the J end lost 3 bases, and 24 bases lay between the germline ends. CDR3 length equals 17 residues. CDR1 and CDR2 from the germline V gene are LGHNA and YNFKEQ.

This clone was seen a single time. The chain uses TRBV6-5 and TRBJ1-2; D perhaps matches TRBD1 (5 bases). With 5 bases removed from V and 0 bases from J, the gap between germline ends came to 13 bases. Germline V gene data show CDR1 as MNHEY and CDR2 as SVGAGI. The CDR3 is 15 residues long. The CDR3 spells CASSTDDRANYGYTF. The DNA for the CDR3 is TGTGCCAGCAGTACCGACGACAGAGCTAACTATGGCTACACCTTC.

This clone rates as large. The chain links TRBV3-1 (or the pseudogene TRBV3-2) to TRBJ2-7; possibly TRBD1 or TRBD2 for D (5 bases each). Germline V gene data show CDR1 as LGHDT and CDR2 as YNNKEL (reference sequence). CDR3 length equals 19 residues. Between the trimmed V and J ends, which lost 0 bases and 3 bases, there was a span of 24 bases. The CDR3 DNA is TGTGCCAGCAGCCAAGAAGCTGGGATAGGGGACCAACGGCACTACGAGCAGTACTTC. This encodes CASSQEAGIGDQRHYEQYF.

The V gene is TRBV4-1, the J gene TRBJ2-1; 11 nucleotides agree with TRBD2. This CDR3 is built from 16 residues. V was clipped by 0 bases and J by 6 bases; unmatched bases: 4. CDR1 and CDR2 from the germline V gene are MGHRA and YSYEKL. Here the CDR3 reads CASSQEGSGGANEQFF. The DNA of the CDR3 is TGCGCCAGCAGCCAAGAAGGTAGCGGGGGGGCCAATGAGCAGTTCTTC.

V and J are TRBV18 and TRBJ1-4; no clear D gene. With 1 base removed from V and 4 bases from J, the gap between germline ends came to 1 base. This CDR3 comprises 12 residues. The V gene's germline CDR1 is KGHSH and CDR2 LQKENI. The CDR3 region has the DNA TGTGCCAGCTCACCACTTAATGAAAAACTGTTTTTT. Its translation: CASSPLNEKLFF. Combining the CDR3 with reference TRBV18 and TRBJ1-4 gives the whole variable domain NAGVMQNPRHLVRRRGQEARLRCSPMKGHSHVYWYRQLPEEGLKFMVYLQKENIIDESGMPKERFSAEFPKEGPSILRIQQVVRGDSAAYFCASSPLNEKLFFGSGTQLSVL.

The chain couples TRBV30 to TRBJ1-2; D not certain. V was pared by 2 bases and J by 6 bases, with 13 bases between. Germline V CDR1 and CDR2: GTSNPN, SVGIG (reference sequence). The CDR3 contains 13 residues. The CDR3 spells CAWSRRNLDGYTF. The CDR3 bases are TGTGCCTGGAGTAGGAGGAATTTGGATGGCTACACCTTC. Full variable domain (remainder filled in from reference TRBV30 and TRBJ1-2): SQTIHQWPATLVQPVGSPLSLECTVEGTSNPNLYWYRQAAGRGLQLLFYSVGIGQISSEVPQNLSASRPQDRQFILSSKKLLLSDSGFYLCAWSRRNLDGYTFGSGTRLTVV.

This clone is large by share. The sample holds other DNA sequences that translate to the same CDR3. This chain links TRBV7-9 with TRBJ1-2; no firm D call. The CDR3 runs 13 residues. Germline V gene sequence: CDR1 SEHNR, CDR2 FQNEAQ (reference sequence). Trimming pared 0 bases from V and 6 bases from J, leaving 8 bases between. CDR3 sequence reads: CASSLAAGDGYTF. In DNA form, the CDR3 reads TGTGCCAGCAGCTTAGCCGCCGGAGATGGCTACACCTTC.

By its share, this clone is large. The V call is TRBV19, the J call TRBJ1-6; 9 positions agree with TRBD1. V shed 5 bases, J shed 9 bases, and the junction held 5 bases outside the gene matches. The CDR3 consists of 14 residues. The germline V gene has CDR1 LNHDA and CDR2 SQIVND (reference sequence). CDR3 region: CASSGWDRVSPLHF. CDR3 DNA: TGTGCCAGTAGTGGTTGGGACAGGGTTTCACCCCTCCACTTT.

The CDR3 sequence is CAWNRQGGNQPQHF. CDR3 coding DNA: TGTGCCTGGAATCGACAGGGAGGGAATCAGCCCCAGCATTTT. This chain links TRBV30 with TRBJ1-5, with 7 bases aligning to TRBD1. V gave up 4 bases and J gave up 4 bases; unmatched junction bases: 7. Germline lookup yields CDR1 GTSNPN and CDR2 SVGIG (reference sequence). There are 14 residues in the CDR3.

The V call is TRBV9, the J call TRBJ1-3, with a weak D call TRBD1 (6 bases). There are 12 residues in the CDR3. V was shortened by 4 bases and J by 11 bases, with 13 bases between the two germline ends. Germline CDR1 is SGDLS and CDR2 is YYNGEE. The CDR3 spells CASSPDSLAIYF. The CDR3 nucleotides read TGTGCCAGCAGCCCGGACAGCCTTGCCATATATTTT.

The genes are TRBV29-1 and TRBJ1-3; maybe TRBD1 (5 bases). The CDR3 extends over 14 amino acids. The ends were cut back, 6 bases at V and 7 bases at J, with 19 bases in the middle. Germline CDR1 is SQVTM and CDR2 is ANQGSEA. CDR3 DNA sequence: TGCAGCGTCGCCCTCGGGCAGGGAAGGAACACCATATATTTT. Translation: CSVALGQGRNTIYF.

By its share, this clone is large. The rearrangement links TRBV7-9 to TRBJ2-7; D uncertain. CDR1 SEHNR and CDR2 FQNEAQ come from the germline V gene (reference sequence). V gave up 5 bases and J gave up 1 base, with 6 bases separating them. The CDR3 sequence is 12 residues long. CDR3 bases: TGTGCCAGCAGCGTCTTATCCTACGAGCAGTACTTC. Encoded protein: CASSVLSYEQYF.

This clone has a handful of counts. The chain employs TRBV4-2 and TRBJ2-1, with D possibly being TRBD2 (6 bases). Between the trimmed V and J ends, which lost 1 base and 2 bases, there was a span of 15 bases. Germline-derived CDR1 and CDR2 are LGHNA and YNFKEQ. This CDR3 contains 17 residues. CDR3: CASSQVATGLTYNEQFF. The CDR3 DNA reads as TGTGCCAGCAGCCAAGTTGCCACGGGACTTACCTACAATGAGCAGTTCTTC.

The chain uses TRBV20-1 and TRBJ2-5; 9 nucleotides agree with TRBD2. CDR3 length: 14 amino acids. V gave up 3 bases and J gave up 6 bases; unmatched junction bases: 8. The germline gives CDR1 DFQATT, CDR2 SNEGSKA (reference sequence). CDR3 sequence reads: CSASWSSGEKTQYF. The DNA of the CDR3 is TGCAGTGCTAGTTGGTCTAGCGGGGAAAAGACCCAGTACTTC.

This clone was observed a handful of times. The DNA for the CDR3 is TGTGCCAGCAGTCGGGACAGGGGGGATGAAAAACTGTTTTTT. It specifies CASSRDRGDEKLFF. This chain links TRBV2 with TRBJ1-4; TRBD1 agrees at 11 bases. V shed 5 bases and J 6 bases; nucleotides not matched to a gene: 2. Germline V gene lookup returns CDR1 SNHLY and CDR2 FYNNEI. There are 14 residues in the CDR3.

Only a few counts were recorded for this clone. The genes are TRBV19 and TRBJ1-5, with a tentative D call TRBD1 (6 bases). Trimming removed 8 bases at V and 0 bases at J, with 14 bases between. The CDR3 consists of 15 residues. The germline V gene encodes CDR1 LNHDA and CDR2 SQIVND (reference sequence). CDR3 in amino acids: CASGNTGYSNQPQHF. In nucleotides, the CDR3 is TGTGCCAGTGGCAACACAGGGTATAGCAATCAGCCCCAGCATTTT.

This rearrangement joins TRBV18 to TRBJ1-5, with a possible D match to TRBD1 (5 bases). The V end was cut by 8 bases, the J end by 3 bases, with 11 bases between. Germline V gene lookup returns CDR1 KGHSH and CDR2 LQKENI. The CDR3 is 13 residues long. In nucleotides, the CDR3 is TGTGCCAGCCGGCTGGGGCTCAATCAGCCCCAGCATTTT. This encodes CASRLGLNQPQHF.

This clone has only a few counts. The rearrangement joins TRBV19 to TRBJ2-7; 9 bases agree with TRBD1. The trim removed 4 bases at V and 5 bases at J, leaving 15 bases unmatched. Germline V gene data show CDR1 as LNHDA and CDR2 as SQIVND (reference sequence). The CDR3 has 17 amino acids. CDR3 nucleotide sequence: TGTGCCAGTAGTACAAGGACAGGGGAGGGAGCGCCACACGAGCAGTACTTC. Translated: CASSTRTGEGAPHEQYF.

J is TRBJ2-6 and V is TRBV7-3; no clear D. The germline V gene has CDR1 SGHTA and CDR2 FQGTGA. V dropped 3 bases and J dropped 3 bases, with 15 bases sitting between them. This CDR3 region has 17 residues. CDR3: CASSLKGVSFGANVLTF. The CDR3, as DNA: TGTGCCAGCAGCTTGAAGGGTGTCAGTTTTGGGGCCAACGTCCTGACTTTC.

This clone was picked up a small number of times. This chain links TRBV11-3 with TRBJ1-4; 9 bases fit TRBD1. The CDR3 spans 16 residues. The V gene end was trimmed by 4 bases and the J gene end by 1 base; junction bases not matched to a gene: 4. Germline V gives CDR1 SGHNT, CDR2 YENEEA. The DNA of the CDR3 is TGTGCCAGCAGCTACCCGGGACAGGGAACTAATGAAAAACTGTTTTTT. Encoded protein: CASSYPGQGTNEKLFF.

V gene TRBV7-3 combines with J gene TRBJ2-7; D is possibly TRBD1 (9 bases). The V end was cut by 5 bases, the J end by 7 bases, with 21 bases between. CDR1 and CDR2 (germline): SGHTA, FQGTGA. The CDR3 runs 15 residues. The CDR3 protein is CASSQMGQGLEEQYF. Here the CDR3 DNA reads TGTGCCAGCAGCCAGATGGGACAGGGACTAGAGGAGCAGTACTTC.

The CDR3 is CASSPDRGLYEQYF. The CDR3 DNA sequence: TGTGCCAGCAGTCCGGACAGGGGGCTATACGAGCAGTACTTC. V usage is TRBV27 and J usage is TRBJ2-7; 11 bases map to TRBD1. Trimming took 5 bases from V and 4 from J; bases not matched to a gene: 4. CDR1 is MNHEY and CDR2 is SMNVEV in the germline V gene (reference sequence). This CDR3 has 14 residues.

The chain couples TRBV27 to TRBJ1-4, with TRBD1 identical over 7 bases. Per the germline V gene, CDR1 is MNHEY and CDR2 is SMNVEV (reference sequence). The CDR3 consists of 15 residues. J gave up 10 bases and V 0 bases, and 8 bases lay outside the gene matches. In DNA, the CDR3 is TGTGCCAGCAGTTTATCCGGGACAGTGGGACGAAAACTGTTTTTT. Translating gives CASSLSGTVGRKLFF.

The V and J genes are TRBV18 and TRBJ1-6; TRBD1 aligns across 7 bases. This CDR3 has 16 residues. V trimming: 4 bases; J trimming: 1 base; junction bases outside the gene matches: 4. Germline lookup yields CDR1 KGHSH and CDR2 LQKENI. This CDR3 is CASSRDRSSYNSPLHF. The CDR3 DNA reads TGTGCCAGCTCACGGGACAGATCTTCCTATAATTCACCCCTCCACTTT.